The clone carrying this T cell receptor beta chain came up a few times. Antigen: not known. TCRdb used MiXCR to reprocess the reads, holding one entry per CDR3 protein. The data show more than 400,000 distinct CDR3 sequences, with about 25% seen just once and 13% held by the top ten. Germline V lookup: CDR1 MDHEN, CDR2 SYDVKM. This CDR3 has 15 residues. V was pared by 3 bases and J by 2 bases, with 3 bases of the junction left unmatched. These data originate in a study of T cell repertoires in cytomegalovirus infection. Points from the study as a whole: Identification of carriers of CMV plus the relevant HLA was performed using cumulative public TCR beta family frequency. Clonotypes of TCR beta that were HLA-C-restricted and CMV-specific dominated the ex vivo response.

The sequence was collected from a human donor in good health (CMV status not recorded). Some clones in this sample may be carry-over from other donors' samples. This chain uses TRBV28 with TRBJ2-4, with 8 bases lining up with TRBD2. Sequenced sample: PBMCs. The CDR3 region has the DNA TGTGCCAGCAGTTTCGGTAGCGGGACCAAAAACATTCAGTACTTC. This translates into CASSFGSGTKNIQYF.